The entry that follows covers one TCR beta chain sequence. Other DNA sequences within the sample encode an identical CDR3. The sample comes from a study of shared clonotypes between healthy human individuals. Genomic DNA belonging to each subset was distributed in equal measure over several immunoSEQ plates. Clones were sequenced by immunoSEQ multiplex PCR, and TCRdb holds only the in-frame ones, with some missing. This sample carries about 1 million clones, under 80% of them seen once, and the ten largest clones take approximately 1.5%. The material sequenced was memory CD4+ T cells sorted from blood. Subset reported: CD45RA-negative fraction. The receptor's source is a man aged 18-30 years in good health.

CDR3 region: CSARIQETQYF. CDR3 nucleotides: TGCAGTGCTAGGATTCAAGAGACCCAGTACTTC. The chain links TRBV20-1 to TRBJ2-5; D not resolved. V was cut by 3 bases and J by 2 bases, with 4 bases left in between. CDR3 size: 11 residues. Germline CDR1 DFQATT, CDR2 SNEGSKA (reference sequence).